This passage covers 2 T cell receptor beta chains from one sample sequenced in a study of cytomegalovirus exposure and HLA in healthy donors. Assay used: immunoSEQ multiplex PCR; TCRdb lists only in-frame clones, some missing. The profile covers roughly 330,000 clones, with 87% appearing a single time and approximately 1% taken by the ten largest. Sequencing used PBMCs. Every receptor here comes from a woman younger than 45 in good health and CMV-seropositive.

V and J are TRBV7-9 and TRBJ2-7; D gene ambiguous. Germline CDR1 SEHNR, CDR2 FQNEAQ (reference sequence). V lost 5 bases to trimming and J lost 4 bases, with 9 bases between them. CDR3 length equals 12 residues. As DNA, the CDR3 is TGTGCCAGCAGCCCGGACCGGTACGAGCAGTACTTC. It codes for CASSPDRYEQYF.

Written as DNA, the CDR3 is TGTGCCAGCAGCCAAGATGGGACAGGTGGGGCCAACGTCCTGACTTTC. Translating gives CASSQDGTGGANVLTF. The rearrangement joins TRBV4-2 to TRBJ2-6, with TRBD1 identical over 8 bases. The V and J ends lost 0 bases and 3 bases, in that order; junction bases with no gene match: 1. Germline V lookup: CDR1 LGHNA, CDR2 YNFKEQ. The CDR3 runs 16 residues.